This entry features one TCR beta chain sequence. This clone was recorded once. Its antigen is still unknown. Base qualities were left out, and no much larger clone turns up one base away. CDR1 and CDR2 are drawn from the germline V gene: SQVTM, ANQGSEA. The junction shows trimming of 5 bases on V and 7 bases on J, and the gene matches do not reach 8 bases of it. The CDR3 numbers 15 residues from cysteine through phenylalanine. The sequence is cut down to CDR3 DNA, 45 bases in frame from base 1. These data come from a study of beta chain features in type 1 diabetes (dated by TCRdb to the late 2010s). Some background on the complete study: Mean age, gender distribution, total cell number and subset yield did not differ between patients and healthy donors. A total of 107,917,701 sorted cells were examined across all samples, and a strong correlation was observed between cell number per subset and RNA yield. The study compared TCRB repertoires of sorted circulating CD4+ T cell subsets between recently diagnosed type 1 diabetes patients and matched healthy donors. Regulatory and stem cell-like memory subsets were obtained from only 8 patients and about 8 healthy donors, while naive and central memory subsets were obtained from all 28 donors. What the study reported, not specific to this receptor: Patients with type 1 diabetes made fewer insertions and deleted more nucleotides at VDJ recombination sites, implying thymic rearrangement abnormalities. PCR may preferentially amplify shorter templates, but because patient and control samples were amplified and corrected together, any resulting skew would affect both groups equally. Because cDNA rather than genomic DNA was sequenced, highly expressing activated cells could have been over-represented, although no difference in activation and CD3 levels was found between groups. The naive, central memory and regulatory TCRB repertoires appeared to resemble one another more closely among patients than among healthy donors. In all four CD4+ subsets, TCRB CDR3 length was moderately but significantly shorter in type 1 diabetes patients. Because small numbers of individuals were included in the HLA sub-analyses, any influence of HLA type on TCRB rearrangement was left unresolved.

A single peripheral blood draw of approximately 120 mL on average was collected from each donor into heparinised tubes. A BD FACSAria II and a panel including CD45RO, CCR7, CD25, CD127, CD95 and CD27 were used to sort naive, central memory, regulatory and stem cell-like memory CD4+ T cells. Purity was above 98% for every sorted population. Right away, PBMCs were isolated by Lymphoprep density gradient centrifugation and were stained directly, with no culture step. To minimize batch effects, samples were stained and sorted in pairs, one healthy donor with one patient per experiment. The High Capacity cDNA Reverse Transcription Kit was used to reverse transcribe all of the isolated RNA, meaning that expressed TCRB transcripts were what got sequenced. Deep immunoSEQ sequencing was applied to naive, central memory and regulatory T cell samples, giving an average of roughly 3.5 million total reads per sample. After sorted cells were lysed in RLT buffer, RNA was extracted with DNase-treated RNeasy Micro or Mini kits, with the choice depending on cell number. To prevent cross-contamination, each cell subset was processed individually, whereas patient and healthy donor samples were processed jointly. The immunoSEQ multiplex PCR was used to amplify TCRB sequences from cDNA, generating 87-bp fragments that spanned the CDR3 region. The amplicons were sequenced using the Illumina HiSeq platform. The paper's processing steps were these. PCR bias was corrected computationally using synthetic template baselines, and reads within Hamming distance 2 were collapsed, with unmergeable singletons discarded. By aligning reads against IMGT, V, D and J genes, CDR3 length, and insertions or deletions at six rearrangement sites were assigned. Clonotype counts were normalized to sorted cell number within each subset before computing true diversity and Gini coefficients with the tcR R package. Repertoire sharing was quantified using the overlap coefficient calculated on TCRB nucleotide sequences. Out-of-frame TCRB sequences from naive cells were analyzed as a proxy for the pre-selection repertoire. This immuneACCESS table, as held by TCRdb, lists in-frame sequences with V and J called but not all clones. Of the missing ones, under half trace to an unresolved V gene in checked studies; the others have no known cause. That table gives V, J and clone size, and the DNA gave D and trimming. In all, the sample holds fewer than 250,000 clones, and roughly 70% of those were seen once. Clones ranked in the top ten supply about 0.05% of the sample.

This receptor was obtained from a man under 40 in good health. The sequenced sample consisted of naive CD4+ T cells from blood. The cell subset or site label of this sample denotes: true naive CD4+ T cells. The chain employs TRBV29-1 and TRBJ2-2, and TRBD2 aligns with 12 junction nucleotides. The DNA sequence follows: TGCAGCGTTAGTCTAGCGGGAGGGCCAAGCGGGGAGCTGTTTTTT. This translates into CSVSLAGGPSGELFF.